Described below is a single T cell receptor beta chain sequence and its context. What it recognizes is unknown. Germline-derived CDR1 and CDR2 are ENHRY and SYGVKD. V lost 0 bases and J lost 5, with 8 bases in between. This CDR3 is built from 14 residues. Measured with immunoSEQ multiplex PCR; TCRdb has only the in-frame clones, and not every one. This table holds about 92,000 clones, approximately 86% found once. The data originate from a study of PD-1 blockade in classical Hodgkin lymphoma. Findings and caveats of the study: The baseline diversity of complete responders showed similarity to that of newly diagnosed patients.

Specified time point: cycle 4 day 1 (C4D1), after more than five weeks of nivolumab. No patient escaped relapse after autologous stem cell transplantation, and brentuximab vedotin exposure varied. Classification of best responses gave complete response, partial response or progressive disease. This receptor was obtained from a human donor with classical Hodgkin lymphoma. Specimen: peripheral blood mononuclear cells (PBMCs), collected before the fourth cycle of nivolumab. This sequence joins TRBV10-3 and TRBJ2-1, with D perhaps given as TRBD1 or TRBD2 (5 bases each). Here the CDR3 DNA reads TGTGCCATCAGTGAGTCAGGGACCCACAATGAGCAGTTCTTC. Translation gives CAISESGTHNEQFF.